These 27 T cell receptor beta chains came from one sample sequenced in a study of T cell changes during pregnancy in multiple sclerosis. The table came from immunoSEQ multiplex PCR; TCRdb's copy has only in-frame clones and leaves some out. The sample gives about 15,000 clones, around four fifths of which show up once; 8% to 10% is in the top ten. The sample in question was CD8+ T cells from peripheral blood mononuclear cells, obtained in the second trimester of pregnancy. The receptors originated from a female donor in good health, enrolled as a control in a pregnancy study.

The chain uses TRBV7-9 and TRBJ2-7; TRBD1 matches 7 bases. Germline V gene sequence: CDR1 SEHNR, CDR2 FQNEAQ (reference sequence). The CDR3 runs to 15 residues. Germline trimming cut 3 bases from V and 3 bases from J; bases unmatched to any gene: 8. The CDR3 sequence is CASSLYSGQRYEQYF. The DNA of the CDR3 is TGTGCCAGCAGCTTGTATTCGGGACAGCGCTACGAGCAGTACTTC.

The rearrangement joins TRBV5-6 to TRBJ2-7, with no clear D. The CDR3 has 13 residues. Trimming pared 0 bases from V and 3 bases from J, leaving 7 bases between. In germline, CDR1 is SGHDT, CDR2 YYEEEE. CDR3 DNA sequence: TGTGCCAGCAGCTTGGGTTCCGGCTACGAGCAGTACTTC. As protein: CASSLGSGYEQYF.

The gene calls are TRBV6-4 and TRBJ2-1; 10 nucleotides line up with TRBD2. CDR1 is MRHNA and CDR2 is SNTAGT in the germline V gene. Unmatched junction bases numbered 5, after V lost 3 bases and J lost 6 bases. The CDR3 runs to 15 residues. CDR3: CASSENSGGANEQFF. The DNA of the CDR3 is TGTGCCAGCAGTGAAAACAGCGGGGGGGCCAATGAGCAGTTCTTC.

The V call is TRBV6-5, the J call TRBJ1-4, with D perhaps matching TRBD1 (5 bases). Germline lookup yields CDR1 MNHEY and CDR2 SVGAGI. The CDR3 totals 13 residues. The V and J ends lost 6 bases and 8 bases respectively, with 13 bases between them. Written as DNA, the CDR3 is TGTGCCAGCAGCCCTTTGGGGGGAGAAAAACTGTTTTTT. It translates to CASSPLGGEKLFF.

The chain links TRBV27 to TRBJ1-4, with D possibly TRBD1 on 5 matching bases. The germline gives CDR1 MNHEY, CDR2 SMNVEV (reference sequence). Trimming took 0 bases from V and 4 from J, leaving 9 bases between them. The CDR3 spans 15 residues. In nucleotides, the CDR3 is TGTGCCAGCAGTTTATCGGGGCAGCGTAATGAAAAACTGTTTTTT. The encoded protein is CASSLSGQRNEKLFF.

By proportion, this clone is medium-sized. The chain is built from TRBV15 and TRBJ1-2, with D possibly being TRBD1 (5 bases). The V gene's germline CDR1 is LNHNV and CDR2 YYDKDF (reference sequence). This CDR3 region has 14 residues. Deletions cut 6 bases from V and 5 bases from J, with 16 bases between. For the CDR3, the DNA is TGTGCCACCAGAGGGGCCGCGGACCCGTATGGCTACACCTTC. Translation gives CATRGAADPYGYTF.

This rearrangement joins TRBV2 to TRBJ1-5; 7 bases line up with TRBD1. V lost 7 bases and J lost 6; bases outside the gene matches: 9. The CDR3 runs to 14 residues. Per germline, CDR1 SNHLY and CDR2 FYNNEI. CDR3 nucleotide sequence: TGTGCCAGCACCGGGGGACAGTCTGGTCAGCCCCAGCATTTT. Amino acid sequence: CASTGGQSGQPQHF.

The chain recombines TRBV5-1 with TRBJ2-5, with TRBD2 identical over 14 bases. Germline assignment: CDR1 SGHRS and CDR2 YFSETQ. The CDR3 totals 17 residues. J was trimmed by 1 base and V by 4 bases; bases with no gene match: 6. In nucleotides, the CDR3 is TGCGCCAGCAGCGGGGGACTAGCGGGAGTCCTCCAAGAGACCCAGTACTTC. The encoded protein is CASSGGLAGVLQETQYF.

This chain joins TRBV10-3 and TRBJ2-3; 7 positions match TRBD2. V lost 8 bases, J lost 5 bases, and 7 bases stayed unmatched. This CDR3 has 13 residues. The germline V gene has CDR1 ENHRY and CDR2 SYGVKD. In DNA form, the CDR3 reads TGTGCCATCGATGGGACTACTGGAGATACGCAGTATTTT. Translating gives CAIDGTTGDTQYF.

This chain links TRBV11-2 with TRBJ2-7; a possible D gene is TRBD2 (5 bases). The CDR3 length is 12 residues. Germline CDR1 and CDR2: SGHAT and FQNNGV. Trimming left V 5 bases short and J 3 bases short, with 8 bases between. The CDR3: CASSHTSYEQYF. CDR3 nucleotides: TGTGCCAGCAGCCACACTAGCTACGAGCAGTACTTC.

This rearrangement joins TRBV27 to TRBJ1-1; TRBD1 matches 9 bases. Trimming at V came to 5 bases and at J to 1 base, leaving 2 bases not matched to a gene. The CDR3 is 14 amino acids. Germline values: CDR1 MNHEY, CDR2 SMNVEV (reference sequence). The CDR3 here is CASSQTGGNTEAFF. The CDR3 bases are TGTGCCAGCAGTCAGACAGGGGGGAACACTGAAGCTTTCTTT.

This clone was seen once. This chain uses TRBV11-3 with TRBJ2-2; no definite D call. V lost 1 base to trimming and J lost 7 bases, with 13 bases between them. The length of the CDR3 is 15 residues. Germline-derived CDR1 and CDR2 are SGHNT and YENEEA. The CDR3 loop is CASSLVGQFGGELFF. The CDR3 DNA sequence: TGTGCCAGCAGCTTAGTGGGCCAGTTCGGCGGGGAGCTGTTTTTT.

The DNA for the CDR3 is TGCAGCGTATCTCGGGCAGGGGAATGGGAGACCCAGTACTTC. It translates to CSVSRAGEWETQYF. V and J are TRBV29-1 and TRBJ2-5, with D maybe TRBD1 (6 bases). The CDR3 totals 14 residues. Germline V gene lookup returns CDR1 SQVTM and CDR2 ANQGSEA. With 6 bases removed from V and 5 bases from J, the gap between germline ends came to 19 bases.

This clone was found once. The gene calls are TRBV4-2 and TRBJ2-5, with D tentatively TRBD1 (5 bases). V dropped 0 bases and J dropped 1 base, with 12 bases sitting between them. The germline V gene has CDR1 LGHNA and CDR2 YNFKEQ. The length of the CDR3 is 16 residues. The CDR3 sequence: CASSQEAGFSQETQYF. Written as DNA, the CDR3 is TGTGCCAGCAGCCAAGAGGCAGGGTTTTCCCAAGAGACCCAGTACTTC.

This chain joins TRBV6-5 and TRBJ2-1; 10 nucleotides agree with TRBD1. V trimming: 6 bases; J trimming: 7 bases; junction bases outside the gene matches: 6. CDR1 is MNHEY and CDR2 is SVGAGI in the germline V gene. This CDR3 contains 14 residues. This chain's CDR3 is CASRRGTGVNEQFF. The CDR3 DNA follows: TGTGCCAGCAGACGTGGGACAGGGGTGAATGAGCAGTTCTTC.

The chain links TRBV9 to TRBJ2-5, with a tentative D call TRBD2 (7 bases). The CDR3 contains 14 residues. The V and J ends lost 3 bases and 4 bases respectively, with 13 bases between them. The V gene's germline CDR1 is SGDLS and CDR2 YYNGEE. The CDR3 spells CASSGGGGGETQYF. CDR3 nucleotides: TGTGCCAGCAGCGGGGGGGGCGGAGGAGAGACCCAGTACTTC.

V is TRBV15 and J is TRBJ1-2; D might be TRBD1 (6 bases). The CDR3 loop spans 16 amino acids. Germline CDR1 reads LNHNV; CDR2 reads YYDKDF (reference sequence). V was pared by 0 bases and J by 4 bases, with 15 bases between. The CDR3 DNA reads TGTGCCACCAGCAGAGATCGTTCATCAGGGGTCTATGGCTACACCTTC. It translates to CATSRDRSSGVYGYTF.

V gene TRBV7-8 combines with J gene TRBJ1-1, with TRBD1 as a possible D gene (6 bases). Germline V CDR1 and CDR2: SGHVS, FQNEAQ. This CDR3 contains 16 residues. V lost 4 bases, J lost 3 bases, and 18 bases lay in between. DNA of the CDR3: TGTGCCAGCAGCTCTCAACAGGGCTCAGCACACACTGAAGCTTTCTTT. Translated, it gives CASSSQQGSAHTEAFF.

CDR3 in DNA: TGTGCCAGCAGCTTTGGGGGGGAGGAAAAACTGTTTTTT. Its translation is CASSFGGEEKLFF. This chain joins TRBV13 and TRBJ1-4, with D tentatively TRBD1 (5 bases). The V gene's germline CDR1 is PRHDT and CDR2 FYEKMQ (reference sequence). The CDR3 consists of 13 residues. Trimming pared 3 bases from V and 8 bases from J, leaving 10 bases between. The whole variable domain, filled in from reference TRBV13 and TRBJ1-4, reads AAGVIQSPRHLIKEKRETATLKCYPIPRHDTVYWYQQGPGQDPQFLISFYEKMQSDKGSIPDRFSAQQFSDYHSELNMSSLELGDSALYFCASSFGGEEKLFFGSGTQLSVL.

On this clone itself: One end of the junction fails to match germline, which may point to a read error. The chain's CDR3 is CASSPRAFKDSHEQYF. The CDR3 DNA is TGTGCCAGTAGTCCCAGAGCTTTTAAGGACTCCCACGAGCAGTACTTC. The chain couples TRBV19 to TRBJ2-7, with a weak D call TRBD2 (5 bases). From germline, CDR1 is LNHDA and CDR2 SQIVND (reference sequence). The CDR3 covers 16 residues.

The V gene is TRBV6-6, the J gene TRBJ2-7; 9 bases align to TRBD1. The V segment lost 5 bases and the J segment 3 bases; nucleotides outside the gene matches: 5. CDR1 and CDR2 from the germline V gene are MNHNY and SVGAGI (reference sequence). The CDR3 loop spans 14 amino acids. CDR3 loop: CASSLTGGSYEQYF. As DNA, the CDR3 is TGTGCCAGCAGTCTCACAGGGGGCAGCTACGAGCAGTACTTC.

This clone was picked up one time. The rearrangement links TRBV4-3 to TRBJ2-3; 9 nucleotides agree with TRBD2. The V segment lost 4 bases and the J segment 6 bases; nucleotides outside the gene matches: 5. Germline V gene sequence: CDR1 LGHNA, CDR2 YSLEER. The CDR3 contains 14 residues. CDR3 sequence reads: CASSPLAGEDTQYF. In DNA, the CDR3 is TGCGCCAGCAGCCCCTTAGCGGGGGAGGATACGCAGTATTTT.

This sequence joins TRBV10-3 and TRBJ2-7, with TRBD1 as a possible D gene (6 bases). The CDR3 spans 16 residues. The ends were cut back, 0 bases at V and 1 base at J, with 13 bases in the middle. Germline V lookup: CDR1 ENHRY, CDR2 SYGVKD. The CDR3, as DNA: TGTGCCATCAGTGAGTCAGTCAGGGGTGATTCCTACGAGCAGTACTTC. It yields the protein CAISESVRGDSYEQYF.

V is TRBV27 and J is TRBJ1-2; TRBD1 agrees at 7 bases. Germline V gene lookup returns CDR1 MNHEY and CDR2 SMNVEV (reference sequence). After removal of 1 base from V and 4 bases from J, the junction contained 6 bases not matched to a gene. The CDR3 is 15 amino acids. CDR3 DNA: TGTGCCAGCAGTTTATATCCAGGGGGATTCTATGGCTACACCTTC. Protein product: CASSLYPGGFYGYTF.

This clone was detected only once. The chain recombines TRBV7-9 with TRBJ2-7, with D perhaps TRBD1 (5 bases). Trimming left V 3 bases short and J 3 bases short, with 15 bases between. Germline lookup yields CDR1 SEHNR and CDR2 FQNEAQ (reference sequence). The CDR3 is 15 residues long. The CDR3 loop reads CASSFTVGEDYEQYF. CDR3 DNA sequence: TGTGCCAGCAGCTTTACGGTAGGGGAAGACTACGAGCAGTACTTC.

The chain uses TRBV5-1 and TRBJ1-4; tentative D call: TRBD1 (5 bases). CDR1 and CDR2 from the germline V gene are SGHRS and YFSETQ. The CDR3 totals 14 residues. The V gene lost 0 bases and the J gene lost 8 bases, with 11 bases spanning the gap. CDR3 coding DNA: TGCGCCAGCAGCTTGGGACAGTTGGGGGAAAAACTGTTTTTT. Protein sequence: CASSLGQLGEKLFF.

The chain employs TRBV7-6 and TRBJ2-5; unclear D gene. This CDR3 has 15 residues. The V and J ends lost 2 bases and 5 bases respectively, with 15 bases between them. CDR1 and CDR2 (germline): SGHVS, FNYEAQ. The CDR3 sequence: CASSLLSMPKETQYF. Written as DNA, the CDR3 is TGTGCCAGCAGCTTATTATCTATGCCCAAGGAGACCCAGTACTTC.